The 15 T cell receptor beta chains given below trace back to one sample, sequenced in a study of shared clonotypes between healthy human individuals. Here immunoSEQ multiplex PCR was the method, and the copy in TCRdb shows in-frame clones only, minus some. The table lists around 700,000 clones, around 72% of them singletons. The material sequenced was memory CD4+ T cells sorted from blood. Subset meaning: CD45RA-negative fraction. The receptors here all came from a woman in her twenties or thirties in good health.

This clone was picked up one time. The chain combines TRBV18 with TRBJ2-7; weak D call: TRBD2 (6 bases). Looked up from germline, CDR1 is KGHSH and CDR2 is LQKENI. V was cut by 3 bases and J by 3 bases, with 12 bases left in between. The CDR3 sequence is 14 residues long. The CDR3 nucleotides read TGTGCCAGCTCACCCTCTGCCGGGGGCTACGAGCAGTACTTC. Amino acid sequence: CASSPSAGGYEQYF.

In its sample, this clone was seen a few times. The V gene is TRBV27, the J gene TRBJ2-1; tentatively, D is TRBD2 (6 bases). Trimming left V 8 bases short and J 4 bases short, with 15 bases between. The CDR3 is 14 residues long. Per germline, CDR1 MNHEY and CDR2 SMNVEV (reference sequence). For the CDR3, the DNA is TGTGCCAGCCACGGGGCGGGATGGTACAATGAGCAGTTCTTC. As protein: CASHGAGWYNEQFF.

V gene TRBV28 combines with J gene TRBJ1-1; 7 bases map to TRBD1. This CDR3 contains 14 residues. CDR1 is MDHEN, CDR2 SYDVKM, per germline. The J segment lost 3 bases and the V segment lost 8 bases, leaving 9 bases of the junction unmatched. DNA for the CDR3: TGTGCCAGCGATAACGACAGGGAGGACACTGAAGCTTTCTTT. Its protein is CASDNDREDTEAFF.

This clone showed up many times. The gene calls are TRBV11-2 and TRBJ1-5; D perhaps matches TRBD1 (6 bases). Germline values: CDR1 SGHAT, CDR2 FQNNGV. The CDR3 is 13 amino acids. V lost 0 bases, J lost 7 bases, and 7 bases lay in between. As DNA, the CDR3 is TGTGCCAGCAGCTTAGATACAGGGCAGCCCCAGCATTTT. Translation gives CASSLDTGQPQHF.

The rearrangement links TRBV6-5 to TRBJ2-6; D perhaps matches TRBD2 (5 bases). Germline assignment: CDR1 MNHEY and CDR2 SVGAGI. Trimming took off 9 bases at V and 5 bases at J, with 17 bases between the two ends. The CDR3 sequence is 15 residues long. The CDR3 DNA sequence: TGTGCCAGTCACAAAAAAACGGGGTGGGCCAACGTCCTGACTTTC. This sequence encodes CASHKKTGWANVLTF.

The J gene is TRBJ1-2, the V gene TRBV28, with D unresolved. V lost 4 bases to trimming and J lost 8 bases, with 8 bases between them. The germline V gene has CDR1 MDHEN and CDR2 SYDVKM. This CDR3 has 11 residues. For the CDR3, the DNA is TGTGCCAGCAGTTACTTCGAGGGCTACACCTTC. The encoded protein is CASSYFEGYTF.

The chain couples TRBV7-9 to TRBJ1-4, with TRBD1 matching over 7 bases. In germline, CDR1 is SEHNR, CDR2 FQNEAQ (reference sequence). J lost 4 bases, V lost 5 bases, and 7 bases had no gene match. CDR3 length: 15 residues. CDR3 amino acids: CASSISGTVNEKLFF. The CDR3 DNA follows: TGTGCCAGCAGCATATCCGGGACAGTTAATGAAAAACTGTTTTTT.

CDR3 amino acids: CASRTYRPNYEQYF. The CDR3 nucleotides are TGTGCCAGCAGGACCTACAGGCCGAACTACGAGCAGTACTTC. The genes are TRBV6-4 and TRBJ2-7, with D perhaps TRBD1 (5 bases). This CDR3 is built from 14 residues. CDR1 MRHNA and CDR2 SNTAGT come from the germline V gene. Trimming left V 6 bases short and J 3 bases short, with 15 bases between.

The V call is TRBV6-5, the J call TRBJ1-2, with 8 bases identical to TRBD1. The V and J ends lost 1 base and 8 bases, in that order; junction bases with no gene match: 9. This CDR3 contains 15 residues. Germline V CDR1 and CDR2: MNHEY, SVGAGI. The CDR3 DNA is TGTGCCAGCAGTTACTGGGGGCAGGGGGCGCGAGGCTACACCTTC. Translation: CASSYWGQGARGYTF.

J is TRBJ1-2 and V is TRBV7-2; D perhaps matches TRBD1 (6 bases). The ends were cut back, 1 base at V and 5 bases at J, with 14 bases in the middle. The CDR3 covers 15 residues. Germline V gives CDR1 SGHTA, CDR2 FQGNSA. This chain's CDR3 is CASSLDRASPYGYTF. The CDR3 DNA reads as TGTGCCAGCAGCTTAGACAGGGCCTCCCCTTATGGCTACACCTTC.

The rearrangement uses TRBV5-1 and TRBJ2-1, with 12 bases that match TRBD2. CDR3 length equals 16 residues. V trimming: 4 bases; J trimming: 10 bases; junction bases outside the gene matches: 12. Germline lookup yields CDR1 SGHRS and CDR2 YFSETQ. CDR3 DNA: TGCGCCAGCAGCCTGCCCCTAGCGGGAGGGCCGGACGAGCAGTTCTTC. Residues: CASSLPLAGGPDEQFF.

The V call is TRBV11-2, the J call TRBJ2-7; a weak D match, TRBD1 (5 bases). Germline V gene sequence: CDR1 SGHAT, CDR2 FQNNGV. The ends were cut back, 8 bases at V and 7 bases at J, with 15 bases in the middle. The CDR3 has 12 amino acids. The CDR3: CASLGAGVEQYF. The CDR3 region has the DNA TGTGCCAGCCTTGGGGCCGGCGTAGAGCAGTACTTC.

The chain links TRBV27 to TRBJ2-6; the D is unclear. The germline V gene encodes CDR1 MNHEY and CDR2 SMNVEV (reference sequence). V shed 5 bases and J shed 0 bases, with 8 bases lying between them. The length of the CDR3 is 15 residues. For the CDR3, the DNA is TGTGCCAGCAGTGCCCGGTTCTCTGGGGCCAACGTCCTGACTTTC. This codes for CASSARFSGANVLTF.

This clone has only one observation. This chain connects TRBV10-2 to TRBJ1-1; 9 positions match TRBD1. From germline, CDR1 is WSHSY and CDR2 SAAADI. J lost 5 bases, V lost 6 bases, and 10 bases had no gene match. This CDR3 spans 15 amino acids. DNA of the CDR3: TGCGCCAGCAGCAGAATAGACAGGGGGGTGACTGAAGCTTTCTTT. Its translation is CASSRIDRGVTEAFF.

This chain uses TRBV19 with TRBJ2-2; the D gene could be TRBD1 or TRBD2 (7 bases each). The CDR3 covers 16 residues. Per the germline V gene, CDR1 is LNHDA and CDR2 is SQIVND (reference sequence). Trimming left V 5 bases short and J 6 bases short, with 19 bases between. DNA of the CDR3: TGTGCCAGTAGTCCCAGGGGGGGAGCTGGTTCCGGGGAGCTGTTTTTT. It encodes CASSPRGGAGSGELFF.